A selection of T cell receptor beta chains follows, all from one sample in a study of T-cell memory formation after mild COVID-19. TCRdb called the 5' RACE reads again in MiXCR, with one record for every CDR3 protein. The table includes approximately 190,000 distinct CDR3 sequences, 15% to 20% detected once. Material for sequencing was PBMCs or a T cell subset sorted from them (not recorded which). All receptors derive from an adult woman who had mild COVID-19 (a few samples of this study predate the infection). Cell type and time point are not known. CDR3s include the opening cysteine and the closing phenylalanine or tryptophan. Each record gives: CDR3 protein, J gene, V gene, CDR3 length.

CDR3aa: CASSQDFGQGPADTQYF
j_gene: TRBJ2-3
v_gene: TRBV4-1
len: 17

CDR3aa: CASSRANGYTF
j_gene: TRBJ1-2
v_gene: TRBV19
len: 11

CDR3aa: CSAWDGNQPQHF
j_gene: TRBJ1-5
v_gene: TRBV29-1
len: 12

CDR3aa: CASSRHGGRRNEKFF
j_gene: TRBJ2-1
v_gene: TRBV7-9
len: 15

CDR3aa: CASSPAGPSSYNEQFF
j_gene: TRBJ2-1
v_gene: TRBV7-6
len: 16

CDR3aa: CASSQVRGRNSPLHF
j_gene: TRBJ1-6
v_gene: TRBV4-1
len: 15

CDR3aa: CASSLRAGGSYNEQFF
j_gene: TRBJ2-1
v_gene: TRBV12-3/TRBV12-4
len: 16

CDR3aa: CASSLRRTENYGYTF
j_gene: TRBJ1-2
v_gene: TRBV6-5
len: 15

CDR3aa: CSASGTGSGNTIYF
j_gene: TRBJ1-3
v_gene: TRBV20-1
len: 14

CDR3aa: CASSLSRGHTEAFF
j_gene: TRBJ1-1
v_gene: TRBV7-2
len: 14

CDR3aa: CASSFTDRGSGQYF
j_gene: TRBJ2-7
v_gene: TRBV7-9
len: 14

CDR3aa: CASSELGRGRTYEQYF
j_gene: TRBJ2-7
v_gene: TRBV6-2/TRBV6-3
len: 16